Listed below are T cell receptor beta chains from one sample, sequenced in a study of radiation and T cells in renal cell carcinoma. Data came from immunoSEQ multiplex PCR; TCRdb stores just in-frame clones and leaves some out. The repertoire includes around 75,000 clones, more than 75% of them detected once, and roughly 6% sits in the top ten. Sequences were derived from blood, sampled from a patient whose treatment included radiotherapy and nephrectomy. Receptor source: a man between 60 and 75 years old with renal cell carcinoma. CDR3s include the opening cysteine and the closing phenylalanine or tryptophan. The order of the fields is V gene, J gene, clone size, D gene, CDR3 DNA, CDR3 protein. D genes are given only for firm matches. For some rows the clone size is stated as once, few or many, or as a class when expanded; others skip it.

>TRBV5-1|TRBJ2-3|-|-
TGCGCCAGCAGCTTGGGGACAGTTACAGATACGCAGTATTTT
CASSLGTVTDTQYF
>TRBV7-2|TRBJ2-2|-|TRBD1
TGTGCCAGCAGCTTAACAGGGGGGAACACCGGGGAGCTGTTTTTT
CASSLTGGNTGELFF
>TRBV7-9|TRBJ2-3|-|-
TGTGCCAGCAGGGACGACAGGCACCCGGATACGCAGTATTTT
CASRDDRHPDTQYF
>TRBV9|TRBJ1-6|-|TRBD1
TGTGCCAGCAGCGTAGCCCGGGACAGGGGTTCACCCCTCCACTTT
CASSVARDRGSPLHF
>TRBV7-7|TRBJ2-5|-|-
TGTGCCAGCAGCTTAGCCCCGCAAGAGACCCAGTACTTC
CASSLAPQETQYF
>TRBV2|TRBJ1-2|-|-
TGTGCCAGCAGTGAAACCGGGGATAGGAGCTATGGCTACACCTTC
CASSETGDRSYGYTF
>TRBV19|TRBJ2-7|few|-
TGTGCCAGTAGTATAGATGTCGGCCGTGGTGAGCAGTACTTC
CASSIDVGRGEQYF
>TRBV28|TRBJ1-1|few|-
TGTGCCAGCCTCGGGGGTCCGGAGACTGAAGCTTTCTTT
CASLGGPETEAFF
>TRBV9|TRBJ2-1|-|TRBD2
TGTGCCAGCAGCGTAGGTGGGACTAGCGGATACAATGAGCAGTTCTTC
CASSVGGTSGYNEQFF
>TRBV11-3|TRBJ2-5|few|-
TGTGCCAGCAGCTTAGACCCTAGCAGTGAGACCCAGTACTTC
CASSLDPSSETQYF
>TRBV7-2|TRBJ2-5|-|TRBD1
TGTGCCAGCAGCCCTACCAGGGGGCAAGAGACCCAGTACTTC
CASSPTRGQETQYF
>TRBV7-8|TRBJ2-7|-|-
TGTGCCAGCAGTCTAGCCCTCTTATCGGGCGAGCAGTACTTC
CASSLALLSGEQYF
>TRBV27|TRBJ2-7|-|TRBD1
TGTGCCAGCAGTAGTAGGGGACAGGGGGCCCCCTCCTACGAGCAGTACTTC
CASSSRGQGAPSYEQYF
>TRBV5-1|TRBJ2-2|-|TRBD2
TGCGCCAGCAGCTTGGTGGGACTAGCGGGGACGAACACCGGGGAGCTGTTTTTT
CASSLVGLAGTNTGELFF
>TRBV19|TRBJ1-5|-|-
TGTGCCAGTAGTATTTATGAGCCTAATCAGCCCCAGCATTTT
CASSIYEPNQPQHF